Listed here are 27 T cell receptor beta chains from one sample, sequenced in a study of shared clonotypes between healthy human individuals. Sequencing was performed with immunoSEQ multiplex PCR; in TCRdb, only in-frame clones are kept and a portion is missing. The sample has 2.5 million or so clones; around 90% are singletons. Sequenced: naive CD4+ T cells sorted from blood. As to subset: CD45RA+ positively selected. The receptors were sampled from a man aged 18 to 30 in good health.

The rearrangement uses TRBV5-4 and TRBJ1-2; D is possibly TRBD1 (5 bases). V lost 0 bases and J lost 3, with 12 bases in between. The germline CDR1 and CDR2 sequences are SGHNT and YYREEE (reference sequence). This CDR3 contains 15 residues. CDR3 protein: CASSLEARGDYGYTF. CDR3 nucleotides: TGTGCCAGCAGCTTGGAGGCAAGGGGAGACTATGGCTACACCTTC.

The rearrangement uses TRBV28 and TRBJ1-5, with D maybe TRBD1 (5 bases). Trimming pared 4 bases from V and 4 bases from J, leaving 17 bases between. CDR1 is MDHEN and CDR2 is SYDVKM in the germline V gene. The length of the CDR3 is 16 residues. CDR3 bases: TGTGCCAGCAGTTGGGACCTGACAGCCCGTAATCAGCCCCAGCATTTT. As protein: CASSWDLTARNQPQHF.

The V call is TRBV9, the J call TRBJ1-5; a possible D gene is TRBD1 (6 bases). Germline-derived CDR1 and CDR2 are SGDLS and YYNGEE. The CDR3 is 15 amino acids. Trimming removed 3 bases from V and 6 bases from J, with 16 bases in between. CDR3 in amino acids: CASSEQGGFGQPQHF. The CDR3 DNA reads as TGTGCCAGCAGCGAACAGGGTGGTTTCGGTCAGCCCCAGCATTTT.

The chain carries TRBV2 and TRBJ2-1; 7 nucleotides agree with TRBD2. CDR1 and CDR2 from the germline V gene are SNHLY and FYNNEI. V gave up 6 bases and J gave up 7 bases; unmatched junction bases: 6. This CDR3 has 13 residues. DNA for the CDR3: TGTGCCAGCAGGGCAGCGGGGTGGAATGAGCAGTTCTTC. This gives the protein CASRAAGWNEQFF.

The chain uses TRBV6-4 and TRBJ1-5, with a weak D call TRBD1 (5 bases). The V and J ends lost 7 bases and 4 bases respectively, with 11 bases between them. CDR1 is MRHNA and CDR2 is SNTAGT in the germline V gene. This CDR3 region has 13 residues. CDR3 sequence: CASTTGLNQPQHF. CDR3 coding DNA: TGTGCCAGCACCACGGGGCTTAATCAGCCCCAGCATTTT.

The DNA of the CDR3 is TGTGCCAGCAGTGAGTCCCCCCCCGACATTCAGTACTTC. Its protein is CASSESPPDIQYF. The chain is built from TRBV25-1 and TRBJ2-4; D is undetermined. Germline V gives CDR1 MGHDK, CDR2 SYGVNS. V was shortened by 3 bases and J by 8 bases, with 11 bases between the two germline ends. The length of the CDR3 is 13 residues.

In this sample, this clone turned up once. The chain links TRBV30 to TRBJ2-3, with D unresolved. This CDR3 is built from 12 residues. Trimming shortened V by 4 bases and J by 2 bases, and 7 bases separated the two germline ends. The germline gives CDR1 GTSNPN, CDR2 SVGIG (reference sequence). This chain's CDR3 is CAWTVLTDTQYF. The CDR3 DNA reads as TGTGCCTGGACCGTTCTCACAGATACGCAGTATTTT.

To note about this clone: The identical CDR3 is also encoded by other nucleotide sequences in the sample. This rearrangement joins TRBV10-1 to TRBJ1-1; no definite D call. This CDR3 has 12 amino acids. V was trimmed by 0 bases and J by 2 bases, leaving 1 base between them. CDR1 is WNHNN, CDR2 SYGVQD, per germline (reference sequence). CDR3 protein: CASSESNTEAFF. In nucleotides, the CDR3 is TGCGCCAGCAGTGAGTCTAACACTGAAGCTTTCTTT.

The rearrangement uses TRBV30 and TRBJ1-6; no clear D gene. Trimming took 7 bases from V and 4 from J, leaving 14 bases between them. The germline V gene has CDR1 GTSNPN and CDR2 SVGIG (reference sequence). The CDR3 runs 14 residues. The chain's CDR3 is CALEGPAYNSPLHF. Here the CDR3 DNA reads TGTGCCTTGGAGGGTCCGGCATATAATTCACCCCTCCACTTT.

The J gene is TRBJ2-1, the V gene TRBV19; weak D call: TRBD1 (5 bases). The CDR3 length is 15 residues. V lost 8 bases to trimming and J lost 4 bases, with 18 bases between them. From germline, CDR1 is LNHDA and CDR2 SQIVND (reference sequence). The CDR3 DNA sequence: TGTGCCAGTCAGCAATTCCAGGGTACATACAATGAGCAGTTCTTC. Translated, it gives CASQQFQGTYNEQFF.

This chain connects TRBV2 to TRBJ1-3; TRBD1 might be the D (6 bases). Trimming removed 6 bases at V and 15 bases at J, with 18 bases between. Germline V gene data show CDR1 as SNHLY and CDR2 as FYNNEI. The CDR3 sequence is 12 residues long. CDR3 bases: TGTGCCAGCAGGGGGGCAGCAAGAACAGGATATTTT. Translation gives CASRGAARTGYF.

Details on this clone: The sample has other DNA sequences that encode this CDR3 too. The rearrangement joins TRBV10-3 to TRBJ2-3; 7 bases are a match to TRBD2. The CDR3 length is 13 residues. Germline CDR1 is ENHRY and CDR2 is SYGVKD. V lost 3 bases to trimming and J lost 6 bases; unmatched junction nucleotides: 3. DNA for the CDR3: TGTGCCATCAGTGATCTCGGGGGGGATACGCAGTATTTT. It specifies CAISDLGGDTQYF.

V usage is TRBV5-5 and J usage is TRBJ1-2, with 7 positions matching TRBD1. Trimming took 2 bases from V and 4 from J; bases not matched to a gene: 5. The CDR3 is 14 residues long. CDR1 and CDR2 (germline): SGHKS, YYEKEE (reference sequence). Here the CDR3 reads CASSLGGVGYGYTF. The CDR3 coding sequence is TGTGCCAGCAGCTTAGGGGGCGTAGGCTATGGCTACACCTTC.

In the case of this clone: At the DNA level, this CDR3 is encoded by other sequences in the same sample as well. The genes are TRBV19 and TRBJ1-2; D is perhaps TRBD1 (6 bases). V lost 0 bases and J 2 bases, leaving 10 bases between the germline ends. This CDR3 comprises 15 residues. The V gene's germline CDR1 is LNHDA and CDR2 SQIVND (reference sequence). The CDR3 coding sequence is TGTGCCAGTAGTATAGAGGGCAGGGGCAACTATGGCTACACCTTC. This codes for CASSIEGRGNYGYTF.

The gene calls are TRBV19 and TRBJ1-4; D gene uncertain. The germline V and J ends were trimmed by 6 bases and 7 bases, with 12 bases remaining between them. Germline values: CDR1 LNHDA, CDR2 SQIVND (reference sequence). The CDR3 runs 13 residues. The CDR3 loop reads CASSLGLGEKLFF. The CDR3 DNA sequence: TGTGCCAGTAGCCTTGGCCTGGGTGAAAAACTGTTTTTT.

In regard to this clone: An end of the junction does not agree with germline; a read error may underlie this. The rearrangement uses TRBV6-1 and TRBJ1-2, with a possible D match to TRBD1 (5 bases). CDR1 MNHNS and CDR2 SASEGT come from the germline V gene. The CDR3 spans 13 residues. This CDR3 reads CASSEAAHRWGDF. CDR3 in DNA: TGTGCCAGCAGTGAAGCGGCTCATCGTTGGGGGGACTTC.

Comment on this clone: Other DNA sequences in the same sample also yield this CDR3. The V and J genes are TRBV18 and TRBJ1-6; perhaps TRBD1 as D (5 bases). CDR1 is KGHSH, CDR2 LQKENI, per germline. Trimming cost V 2 bases and J 6 bases, with 8 bases left between them. The CDR3 has 14 amino acids. In DNA form, the CDR3 reads TGTGCCAGCTCACCAGGGGGGGGTAATTCACCCCTCCACTTT. It translates to CASSPGGGNSPLHF. The full variable domain, rest sourced from reference TRBV18 and TRBJ1-6, is NAGVMQNPRHLVRRRGQEARLRCSPMKGHSHVYWYRQLPEEGLKFMVYLQKENIIDESGMPKERFSAEFPKEGPSILRIQQVVRGDSAAYFCASSPGGGNSPLHFGNGTRLTVT.

The chain recombines TRBV11-2 with TRBJ2-4; D possibly corresponds to TRBD1 (6 bases). Germline values: CDR1 SGHAT, CDR2 FQNNGV. The CDR3 is 14 residues long. Trimming stripped 5 bases from V and 2 bases from J, with 10 bases between. This CDR3 is CASSIWGPKNIQYF. CDR3 nucleotides: TGTGCCAGCAGCATATGGGGGCCCAAAAACATTCAGTACTTC.

The chain has TRBV28 and TRBJ2-7, with D possibly matching TRBD2 (5 bases). Germline V gene lookup returns CDR1 MDHEN and CDR2 SYDVKM. The CDR3 runs to 14 residues. Between the trimmed V and J ends, which lost 2 bases and 0 bases, there was a span of 8 bases. The CDR3 loop reads CASSLPAGSYEQYF. In nucleotides, the CDR3 is TGTGCCAGCAGTTTACCGGCGGGCTCCTACGAGCAGTACTTC.

The chain carries TRBV25-1 and TRBJ1-4; D not certain. The CDR3 is 13 residues long. V lost 8 bases and J lost 2, with 9 bases in between. Germline V gives CDR1 MGHDK, CDR2 SYGVNS. The CDR3 loop is CASVGSTNEKLFF. CDR3 coding DNA: TGTGCCAGCGTAGGGAGTACTAATGAAAAACTGTTTTTT.

This clone was observed a few times. The chain couples TRBV6-5 to TRBJ2-1; D uncertain. The V and J ends lost 4 bases and 2 bases respectively, with 12 bases between them. The CDR3 totals 15 residues. Germline V gene data show CDR1 as MNHEY and CDR2 as SVGAGI. In nucleotides, the CDR3 is TGTGCCAGCAGTTTTAGCAGGTGGGCCTACAATGAGCAGTTCTTC. This translates into CASSFSRWAYNEQFF.

The chain has TRBV7-8 and TRBJ1-4; TRBD1 matches 7 bases. Germline V lookup: CDR1 SGHVS, CDR2 FQNEAQ. V shed 1 base, J shed 1 base, and the junction held 0 bases outside the gene matches. The CDR3 sequence is 15 residues long. CDR3 nucleotide sequence: TGTGCCAGCAGCTTAGGGACAGGAACTAATGAAAAACTGTTTTTT. As protein: CASSLGTGTNEKLFF.

The chain uses TRBV6-5 and TRBJ1-1; D is ambiguous. The CDR3 totals 14 residues. CDR1 MNHEY and CDR2 SVGAGI come from the germline V gene. V lost 5 bases and J 4 bases, leaving 14 bases between the germline ends. In nucleotides, the CDR3 is TGTGCCAGCAGTCGGAAGGTGGGGATCACTGAAGCTTTCTTT. This translates into CASSRKVGITEAFF.

The chain is built from TRBV11-2 and TRBJ2-1, with D possibly called TRBD1 or TRBD2 (5 bases each). Per the germline V gene, CDR1 is SGHAT and CDR2 is FQNNGV. Trimming took off 0 bases at V and 3 bases at J, with 15 bases between the two ends. The CDR3 runs 17 residues. CDR3 nucleotides: TGTGCCAGCAGCTTAGATATAAGTCAGGGACGCTACAATGAGCAGTTCTTC. Translated: CASSLDISQGRYNEQFF.

The chain carries TRBV19 and TRBJ1-1; D is unclear. The CDR3 covers 12 residues. The germline V gene has CDR1 LNHDA and CDR2 SQIVND (reference sequence). Trimming cost V 5 bases and J 14 bases, with 18 bases left between them. The CDR3 DNA follows: TGTGCCAGTAGTTTTACGTCAGGCTTCAGATTCTTT. This sequence encodes CASSFTSGFRFF.

The J gene is TRBJ1-4, the V gene TRBV2; D unresolved. V was pared by 1 base and J by 5 bases, with 11 bases between. This CDR3 is 15 amino acids long. CDR1 is SNHLY and CDR2 is FYNNEI in the germline V gene. CDR3 nucleotides: TGTGCCAGCAGTGAAGGGAAGGCCCCCAATGAAAAACTGTTTTTT. Encoded protein: CASSEGKAPNEKLFF.

The rearrangement links TRBV7-2 to TRBJ2-3; TRBD1 matches at 7 bases. The length of the CDR3 is 16 residues. J gave up 3 bases and V 4 bases, and 10 bases lay outside the gene matches. Germline values: CDR1 SGHTA, CDR2 FQGNSA. In DNA, the CDR3 is TGTGCCAGCAGCTCTCGAGGGGGCCCTTCTACAGATACGCAGTATTTT. Amino acid sequence: CASSSRGGPSTDTQYF.